The 26 T cell receptor beta chains in this list originate from one sample, sequenced in a study of shared clonotypes between healthy human individuals. Using immunoSEQ multiplex PCR, the repertoire was profiled, and TCRdb retains in-frame clones only, with some absent. Here the sample spans about 2.5 million clones, just under 95% being singletons. Sequenced input: naive CD4+ T cells from PBMCs. Subset denoted: CD45RA+ positively selected. The receptors stem from a man aged 18-30 years in good health. Some clones in this sample may be carry-over from other donors' samples.

V gene TRBV7-6 combines with J gene TRBJ1-3; D might be TRBD1 (6 bases). The CDR3 totals 17 residues. The germline gives CDR1 SGHVS, CDR2 FNYEAQ. V dropped 5 bases and J dropped 0 bases, with 17 bases sitting between them. CDR3 sequence reads: CASSHIGGAHSGNTIYF. The CDR3 DNA is TGTGCCAGCAGCCACATCGGGGGGGCCCACTCTGGAAACACCATATATTTT.

As DNA, the CDR3 is TGCGCCAGCAGCTTGGGGGACAGTTGGGTCTATGGCTACACCTTC. Protein: CASSLGDSWVYGYTF. The chain carries TRBV5-1 and TRBJ1-2; 7 nucleotides match TRBD1. Germline V gives CDR1 SGHRS, CDR2 YFSETQ. CDR3 length: 15 amino acids. V was pared by 0 bases and J by 4 bases, with 6 bases of the junction left unmatched.

A remark on this clone: The same CDR3 is also encoded by other DNA sequences in this sample. The rearrangement links TRBV11-2 to TRBJ2-7; D gene unclear. The germline gives CDR1 SGHAT, CDR2 FQNNGV. V shed 6 bases and J shed 0 bases, with 12 bases lying between them. This CDR3 is 14 amino acids long. The chain's CDR3 is CASSPRGSSYEQYF. The CDR3 DNA sequence: TGTGCCAGCAGTCCCCGAGGAAGCTCCTACGAGCAGTACTTC.

CDR3 nucleotide sequence: TGTGCCAGCGGAGGAACAGGGTGGCAGCCCCAGCATTTT. Its protein is CASGGTGWQPQHF. The chain has TRBV25-1 and TRBJ1-5; tentative D call: TRBD1 (6 bases). The CDR3 length is 13 residues. V was trimmed by 8 bases and J by 7 bases, leaving 15 bases between them. CDR1 MGHDK and CDR2 SYGVNS come from the germline V gene.

Of note for this clone: Distinct nucleotide sequences in the sample also encode this CDR3. CDR3 nucleotides: TGTGCCAGCTCACGGGGGAGGAATGAAAAACTGTTTTTT. Its translation is CASSRGRNEKLFF. This chain uses TRBV18 with TRBJ1-4, with a weak D call TRBD1 (5 bases). Between the trimmed V and J ends, which lost 4 bases and 5 bases, there was a span of 8 bases. CDR3 size: 13 residues. Germline CDR1 is KGHSH and CDR2 is LQKENI.

V gene TRBV29-1 combines with J gene TRBJ2-7; 9 bases match TRBD2. CDR1 is SQVTM and CDR2 is ANQGSEA in the germline V gene. This CDR3 region has 13 residues. Unmatched junction bases numbered 1, after V lost 2 bases and J lost 2 bases. Written as DNA, the CDR3 is TGCAGCGTTGAACCTAGCGGGACCTACGAGCAGTACTTC. Translating gives CSVEPSGTYEQYF.

Worth noting for this clone: This same CDR3 is encoded by further DNA sequences in the sample. The V call is TRBV5-1, the J call TRBJ2-7; 9 bases are a match to TRBD1. V gave up 3 bases and J gave up 1 base; unmatched junction bases: 2. The CDR3 spans 14 residues. Germline V gene sequence: CDR1 SGHRS, CDR2 YFSETQ. The CDR3 DNA sequence: TGCGCCAGCAGCTGGGGACAGGGTTCCTACGAGCAGTACTTC. Translating it yields CASSWGQGSYEQYF.

This chain connects TRBV29-1 to TRBJ1-4; 7 bases are shared with TRBD1. Per the germline V gene, CDR1 is SQVTM and CDR2 is ANQGSEA. This CDR3 comprises 13 residues. Germline trimming cut 3 bases from V and 2 bases from J; bases unmatched to any gene: 0. CDR3 sequence (DNA): TGCAGCGTTGAGGGACAGACTAATGAAAAACTGTTTTTT. Translation gives CSVEGQTNEKLFF. The full variable domain, completed using reference TRBV29-1 and TRBJ1-4, is SAVISQKPSRDICQRGTSLTIQCQVDSQVTMMFWYRQQPGQSLTLIATANQGSEATYESGFVIDKFPISRPNLTFSTLTVSNMSPEDSSIYLCSVEGQTNEKLFFGSGTQLSVL.

The V and J genes are TRBV7-2 and TRBJ2-5, with 10 bases identical to TRBD2. Trimming removed 5 bases from V and 5 bases from J; junction bases left unmatched: 8. Germline CDR1 and CDR2: SGHTA and FQGNSA. The CDR3 length is 15 residues. The CDR3 protein is CASSPSGRAGETQYF. In nucleotides, the CDR3 is TGTGCCAGCAGCCCGAGCGGGAGGGCCGGTGAGACCCAGTACTTC.

The table lists this clone with a count of one. The chain employs TRBV10-3 and TRBJ2-2; 10 positions agree with TRBD2. This CDR3 comprises 18 residues. The germline gives CDR1 ENHRY, CDR2 SYGVKD. V was pared by 3 bases and J by 1 base, with 8 bases of the junction left unmatched. The CDR3 region is CAISDQRLAGMNTGELFF. CDR3 coding DNA: TGTGCCATCAGTGATCAAAGACTAGCGGGCATGAACACCGGGGAGCTGTTTTTT.

The chain recombines TRBV6-6 with TRBJ2-2; TRBD2 matches 7 bases. The germline CDR1 and CDR2 sequences are MNHNY and SVGAGI (reference sequence). With 6 bases clipped from V and 4 bases from J, the junction kept 8 bases outside the gene matches. The CDR3 has 15 amino acids. CDR3 residues: CASRGRVPITGELFF. For the CDR3, the DNA is TGTGCCAGCAGGGGGAGGGTGCCGATCACCGGGGAGCTGTTTTTT.

CDR3: CASSQEPGQGLVNTEAFF. CDR3 coding DNA: TGTGCCAGCAGCCAAGAACCGGGACAGGGGCTGGTGAACACTGAAGCTTTCTTT. The gene calls are TRBV4-2 and TRBJ1-1; TRBD1 matches at 10 bases. Germline V lookup: CDR1 LGHNA, CDR2 YNFKEQ. The CDR3 is 18 residues long. V gave up 0 bases and J gave up 0 bases; unmatched junction bases: 7.

The chain uses TRBV29-1 and TRBJ1-1; D perhaps matches TRBD1 (5 bases). Germline assignment: CDR1 SQVTM and CDR2 ANQGSEA. The CDR3 runs 14 residues. With 5 bases removed from V and 2 bases from J, the gap between germline ends came to 15 bases. The chain's CDR3 is CSVRYGGGNTEAFF. The CDR3 region has the DNA TGCAGCGTTCGGTACGGGGGGGGAAACACTGAAGCTTTCTTT. The full variable domain, with the rest looked up from reference TRBV29-1 and TRBJ1-1, is SAVISQKPSRDICQRGTSLTIQCQVDSQVTMMFWYRQQPGQSLTLIATANQGSEATYESGFVIDKFPISRPNLTFSTLTVSNMSPEDSSIYLCSVRYGGGNTEAFFGQGTRLTVV.

This rearrangement joins TRBV4-2 to TRBJ1-2; 8 nucleotides align to TRBD1. Trimming at V came to 5 bases and at J to 6 bases, leaving 17 bases not matched to a gene. CDR1 and CDR2 (germline): LGHNA, YNFKEQ. The CDR3 contains 17 residues. The CDR3 reads CASSKRAAGQGADGYTF. CDR3 DNA sequence: TGTGCCAGCAGCAAAAGGGCGGCAGGACAGGGAGCGGATGGCTACACCTTC.

This chain joins TRBV15 and TRBJ1-2; 7 bases are a match to TRBD1. This CDR3 contains 16 residues. From germline, CDR1 is LNHNV and CDR2 YYDKDF (reference sequence). Trimming removed 1 base from V and 4 bases from J; junction bases left unmatched: 9. The CDR3 loop reads CATSRGRDRAVYGYTF. Written as DNA, the CDR3 is TGTGCCACCAGCAGAGGGAGGGACAGAGCAGTCTATGGCTACACCTTC.

The V call is TRBV6-5, the J call TRBJ1-1; TRBD1 matches 9 bases. Germline loops: CDR1 MNHEY, CDR2 SVGAGI. The CDR3 is made up of 13 amino acids. Unmatched junction bases numbered 3, after V lost 6 bases and J lost 4 bases. For the CDR3, the DNA is TGTGCCAGCAGGTCACAGGGGGCCACTGAAGCTTTCTTT. Translating it yields CASRSQGATEAFF.

The CDR3 region is CASSLASGATGEQYF. The CDR3 coding sequence is TGTGCCAGCAGCTTAGCGTCAGGGGCAACGGGCGAGCAGTACTTC. The chain is built from TRBV7-9 and TRBJ2-7; D perhaps matches TRBD1 (6 bases). V was clipped by 0 bases and J by 6 bases, with 15 bases between them. The germline V gene encodes CDR1 SEHNR and CDR2 FQNEAQ (reference sequence). The CDR3 length is 15 residues.

The V and J genes are TRBV6-5 and TRBJ2-7; D may be TRBD2 (6 bases). Trimming took off 6 bases at V and 7 bases at J, with 16 bases between the two ends. CDR1 and CDR2 (germline): MNHEY, SVGAGI. There are 13 residues in the CDR3. The CDR3 here is CASREGPWVEQYF. The CDR3 nucleotides read TGTGCCAGCAGGGAGGGACCGTGGGTAGAGCAGTACTTC.

The CDR3 DNA is TGTGCCAGCAGCCCGAGACAGGGGAGCAACACCATATATTTT. Amino acid sequence: CASSPRQGSNTIYF. The J gene is TRBJ1-3, the V gene TRBV9, with TRBD1 matching 8 bases. Germline loops: CDR1 SGDLS, CDR2 YYNGEE. J was trimmed by 7 bases and V by 4 bases; bases with no gene match: 7. The CDR3 runs to 14 residues.

The CDR3 here is CASSWTGTSGFTDTQYF. In DNA form, the CDR3 reads TGCGCCAGCAGCTGGACCGGGACTAGCGGATTCACAGATACGCAGTATTTT. This chain connects TRBV5-1 to TRBJ2-3, with 11 bases identical to TRBD2. Germline values: CDR1 SGHRS, CDR2 YFSETQ. The CDR3 contains 17 residues. V was clipped by 3 bases and J by 2 bases; unmatched bases: 8.

The CDR3 is CASSSSMDRRSSTDTQYF. DNA of the CDR3: TGTGCCAGCAGCTCGAGCATGGATAGGCGTTCTAGCACAGATACGCAGTATTTT. The chain joins TRBV7-2 to TRBJ2-3; D unclear. This CDR3 region has 18 residues. The ends were cut back, 4 bases at V and 0 bases at J, with 20 bases in the middle. Germline V gene sequence: CDR1 SGHTA, CDR2 FQGNSA.

The rearrangement joins TRBV5-1 to TRBJ2-7; the D call may be TRBD1 or TRBD2 (5 bases each). Germline CDR1 is SGHRS and CDR2 is YFSETQ. V lost 1 base and J lost 5, with 13 bases in between. This CDR3 has 14 amino acids. This CDR3 reads CASSLRGGGDEQYF. CDR3 nucleotides: TGCGCCAGCAGCTTGAGAGGTGGGGGAGACGAGCAGTACTTC.

The chain employs TRBV6-6 and TRBJ2-3; D unresolved. The V and J ends lost 5 bases and 0 bases respectively, with 15 bases between them. The CDR3 runs to 16 residues. CDR1 is MNHNY, CDR2 SVGAGI, per germline (reference sequence). The CDR3 sequence: CASSPSLGRSTDTQYF. CDR3 nucleotide sequence: TGTGCCAGCAGTCCTTCTCTTGGACGGAGCACAGATACGCAGTATTTT.

The genes are TRBV4-2 and TRBJ2-1; weak D call: TRBD2 (6 bases). The germline V gene encodes CDR1 LGHNA and CDR2 YNFKEQ. The CDR3 contains 15 residues. The V end lost 3 bases, the J end lost 3 bases, and 12 bases lay between the germline ends. The DNA for the CDR3 is TGTGCCAGCAGCCAGGAACCGGACTACTACAATGAGCAGTTCTTC. It is translated as CASSQEPDYYNEQFF.

The rearrangement joins TRBV28 to TRBJ1-5, with D uncertain. CDR3 length equals 13 residues. Per the germline V gene, CDR1 is MDHEN and CDR2 is SYDVKM. The V end was cut by 5 bases, the J end by 5 bases, with 10 bases between. The DNA for the CDR3 is TGTGCCAGCAGTCCCTGGAGGGATCAGCCCCAGCATTTT. Amino acid sequence: CASSPWRDQPQHF. The entire variable domain, with the rest obtained from reference TRBV28 and TRBJ1-5, is as follows: DVKVTQSSRYLVKRTGEKVFLECVQDMDHENMFWYRQDPGLGLRLIYFSYDVKMKEKGDIPEGYSVSREKKERFSLILESASTNQTSMYLCASSPWRDQPQHFGDGTRLSIL.

The genes are TRBV7-2 and TRBJ2-1; no reliable D call. V was cut by 5 bases and J by 0 bases, with 8 bases left in between. Germline loops: CDR1 SGHTA, CDR2 FQGNSA. This CDR3 contains 14 residues. The CDR3 sequence: CASSRSSSYNEQFF. The CDR3 DNA is TGTGCCAGCAGCAGATCAAGCTCCTACAATGAGCAGTTCTTC.